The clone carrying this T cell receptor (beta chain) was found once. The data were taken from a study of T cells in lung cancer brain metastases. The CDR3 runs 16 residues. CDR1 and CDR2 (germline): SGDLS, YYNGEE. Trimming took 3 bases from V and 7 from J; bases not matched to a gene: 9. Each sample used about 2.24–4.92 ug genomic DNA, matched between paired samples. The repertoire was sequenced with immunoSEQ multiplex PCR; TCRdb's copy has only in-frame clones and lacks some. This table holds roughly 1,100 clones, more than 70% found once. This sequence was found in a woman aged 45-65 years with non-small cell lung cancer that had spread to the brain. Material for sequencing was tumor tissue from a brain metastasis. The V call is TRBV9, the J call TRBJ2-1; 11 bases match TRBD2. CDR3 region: CASSGGGLAGDNEQFF. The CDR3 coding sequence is TGTGCCAGCAGCGGAGGAGGACTAGCGGGCGATAATGAGCAGTTCTTC. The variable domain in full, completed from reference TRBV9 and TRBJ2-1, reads DSGVTQTPKHLITATGQRVTLRCSPRSGDLSVYWYQQSLDQGLQFLIQYYNGEERAKGNILERFSAQQFPDLHSELNLSSLELGDSALYFCASSGGGLAGDNEQFFGPGTRLTVL.